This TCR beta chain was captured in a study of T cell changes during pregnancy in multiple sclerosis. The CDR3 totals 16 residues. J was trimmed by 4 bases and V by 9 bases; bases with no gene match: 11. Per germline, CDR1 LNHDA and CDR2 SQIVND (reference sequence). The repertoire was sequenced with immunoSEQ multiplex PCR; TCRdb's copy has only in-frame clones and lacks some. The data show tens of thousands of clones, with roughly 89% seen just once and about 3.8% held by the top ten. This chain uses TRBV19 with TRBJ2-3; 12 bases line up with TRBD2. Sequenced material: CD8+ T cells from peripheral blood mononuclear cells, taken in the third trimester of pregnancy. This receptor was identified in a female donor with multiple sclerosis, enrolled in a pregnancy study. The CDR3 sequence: CASKSTSGGFADTQYF. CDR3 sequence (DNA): TGTGCCAGCAAGTCCACTAGCGGGGGGTTCGCAGATACGCAGTATTTT.